The following is a TCR beta chain sequence with its context. This sample was included in a study of T cells in Graves' hyperthyroidism and ophthalmopathy. The CDR3 length is 14 residues. V lost 3 bases, J lost 4 bases, and 4 bases stayed unmatched. Germline values: CDR1 DFQATT, CDR2 SNEGSKA (reference sequence). Ophthalmopathy patients had Clinical Activity Score at least 3, NOSPECS grade at least 4, duration under 3 months. On the basis of clinical symptoms, serum thyroxine and TRAb, thyroid ultrasound and orbital computed tomography, diagnoses were made. Amplified TCR beta CDR3 regions derived from RNA transcripts. An initial round of RT-PCR targeting the TCR CDR3 relied on the HTBI primer set. TCRdb analysed the multiplex PCR reads with MiXCR anew, one entry per CDR3 protein. The top ten clones hold roughly a sixth of a sample with 530,000 or so distinct CDR3 sequences, under 20% of them seen once.

The clonotype comes from a young woman with Graves' ophthalmopathy. The chain has TRBV20-1 and TRBJ2-5; 11 bases are a match to TRBD2. The specimen sequenced was blood. Written as DNA, the CDR3 is TGCAGTGCTAGGGGGACTAGCGGTTTAGAGACCCAGTACTTC. As protein: CSARGTSGLETQYF.